This T cell receptor (beta chain) comes out of a study of shared clonotypes between healthy human individuals. The study, taken as a whole, reports: Against clonotypes common to all four donors, non-shared ones had lower generation probabilities. Relative to memory subsets, naive subsets generally showed larger estimated richness.

Comment on this clone: Antigen: not known.

In germline, CDR1 is SGHNT, CDR2 YENEEA. With 3 bases clipped from V and 5 bases from J, the junction kept 3 bases outside the gene matches. This CDR3 contains 14 residues. The authors split each subset's genomic DNA evenly across several immunoSEQ plates. The data were produced by immunoSEQ multiplex PCR, yet TCRdb's version contains in-frame clones alone and is incomplete. The sample consists of roughly 2.6 million clones, just over 90% of them appearing once. This chain links TRBV11-3 with TRBJ1-1, with 10 bases aligning to TRBD1. The sequenced material came from naive CD4+ T cells sorted from blood. The subset denotes: CD45RA+ positively selected. This clonotype was sampled from a man between 18 and 29 years old in good health. As DNA, the CDR3 is TGTGCCAGCAGCTTCGGGACAGGGGAGACTGAAGCTTTCTTT. Translation: CASSFGTGETEAFF.